These T cell receptor beta chains were read from a single sample in a study of shared clonotypes between healthy human individuals. Method: immunoSEQ multiplex PCR; TCRdb's copy keeps in-frame clones and lacks some. The profile shows some 2.1 million clones, approximately 94% of them singletons. Specimen: naive CD8+ T cells sorted from blood. The source of these receptors is a man in his late teens or twenties in good health. CDR3s include the opening cysteine and the closing phenylalanine or tryptophan. The order of the fields is D gene, clone size, V gene, J gene, CDR3 protein, CDR3 DNA. The D gene is left open where the match is weak. Not all rows give a size; the values are once, few, many and, for expanded clones, a class.

>.|.|TRBV6-5|TRBJ2-7
CASSYGGASYEQYF
TGTGCCAGCAGTTACGGGGGGGCGTCCTACGAGCAGTACTTC
>.|.|TRBV9|TRBJ2-7
CASSAFSGTESYEQYF
TGTGCCAGCAGCGCGTTCTCCGGGACTGAGTCCTACGAGCAGTACTTC
>.|once|TRBV7-9|TRBJ2-1
CASSLVRSVSYNEQFF
TGTGCCAGCAGCTTAGTTCGGTCGGTCTCCTACAATGAGCAGTTCTTC
>.|.|TRBV6-5|TRBJ2-7
CASSYSSNARDEQYF
TGTGCCAGCAGTTACTCGTCGAACGCACGAGACGAGCAGTACTTC
>.|.|TRBV6-5|TRBJ1-4
CASSYSETGSEKLFF
TGTGCCAGCAGTTACTCCGAGACAGGCTCGGAAAAACTGTTTTTT
>.|.|TRBV5-6|TRBJ2-1
CASIRVTEYNEQFF
TGTGCCAGCATACGGGTGACTGAGTACAATGAGCAGTTCTTC
>.|.|TRBV6-5|TRBJ2-5
CASSYRDTQETQYF
TGTGCCAGCAGTTACCGGGACACCCAAGAGACCCAGTACTTC
>.|.|TRBV28|TRBJ2-2
CASSLSGFGNTGELFF
TGTGCCAGCAGTTTATCGGGGTTTGGAAACACCGGGGAGCTGTTTTTT
>.|.|TRBV10-2|TRBJ2-4
CASSELGSKNIQYF
TGCGCCAGCAGTGAACTAGGCTCCAAAAACATTCAGTACTTC
>TRBD1|few|TRBV27|TRBJ1-5
CASRPTGVTQPQHF
TGTGCCAGCAGACCAACAGGGGTAACTCAGCCCCAGCATTTT
>TRBD1|.|TRBV28|TRBJ2-1
CASSLGTGGINEQFF
TGTGCCAGCAGTTTAGGGACAGGGGGCATCAATGAGCAGTTCTTC
>.|.|TRBV19|TRBJ2-7
CASSSSWGTYEQYF
TGTGCCAGTAGTTCTAGTTGGGGAACATACGAGCAGTACTTC
>.|.|TRBV13|TRBJ1-5
CASSLGGLRAQPQHF
TGTGCCAGCAGCTTAGGGGGTTTAAGGGCCCAGCCCCAGCATTTT
>TRBD1|.|TRBV6-5|TRBJ2-7
CASSPTGGTYEQYF
TGTGCCAGCAGCCCTACAGGGGGGACCTACGAGCAGTACTTC
>.|.|TRBV9|TRBJ1-3
CASSGGGNTIYF
TGTGCCAGCAGCGGCGGGGGAAACACCATATATTTT
>TRBD2|once|TRBV5-5|TRBJ2-7
CASSLTSGSVYEQYF
TGTGCCAGCAGCTTGACTAGCGGGAGTGTATACGAGCAGTACTTC
>TRBD1|.|TRBV6-1|TRBJ2-4
CASSEAWDRGVNIQYF
TGTGCCAGCAGTGAAGCTTGGGACAGGGGGGTAAACATTCAGTACTTC
>.|once|TRBV4-1|TRBJ2-7
CASSQADEGSYEQYF
TGCGCCAGCAGCCAAGCGGATGAGGGTTCCTACGAGCAGTACTTC
>.|once|TRBV5-6|TRBJ1-2
CASSLEDSNYGYTF
TGTGCCAGCAGCTTGGAGGACAGTAACTATGGCTACACCTTC
>TRBD2|.|TRBV28|TRBJ2-7
CASSFPSGGSDEQYF
TGTGCCAGCAGTTTTCCTAGCGGGGGTTCCGACGAGCAGTACTTC
>TRBD1|.|TRBV29-1|TRBJ1-1
CSVLGQGANTEAFF
TGCAGCGTTCTGGGACAGGGGGCCAACACTGAAGCTTTCTTT
>.|.|TRBV29-1|TRBJ2-7
CSVGDGLYEQYF
TGCAGCGTCGGGGACGGACTCTACGAGCAGTACTTC